This is a list of T cell receptor beta chains from one sample in a study of blood T cell repertoires in COVID-19. Sequencing used immunoSEQ multiplex PCR; TCRdb keeps in-frame clones, though not all of them. Seen here are approximately 150,000 clones, around 81% observed once, and the top ten hold 10% to 15%. The sequenced sample was peripheral blood. The receptors derive from a man aged 70-80 years who had recovered from COVID-19. CDR3s include the opening cysteine and the closing phenylalanine or tryptophan. The D gene is left open where the match is weak. Clone size is shown for a subset of rows, as once, few, many or a class of expanded clone.

D gene	clone size	V gene	J gene	CDR3 DNA	CDR3 protein
TRBD1	.	TRBV10-3	TRBJ2-7	TGTGCCATCAAGCCGGGACAGGGGAACTACGAGCAGTACTTC	CAIKPGQGNYEQYF
TRBD2	.	TRBV18	TRBJ2-1	TGTGCCAGCTCACCAAGACTAGCGGGGGACGGAAACAATGAGCAGTTCTTC	CASSPRLAGDGNNEQFF
.	.	TRBV19	TRBJ1-6	TGTGCCAGTAGTATGGTGCAGGGCAATTCACCCCTCCACTTT	CASSMVQGNSPLHF
TRBD2	.	TRBV19	TRBJ2-1	TGTGCCAGTACCTCAGGACTAGCGGGGCTCAATGAGCAGTTCTTC	CASTSGLAGLNEQFF
TRBD2	few	TRBV10-3	TRBJ2-7	TGTGCCATCAGTGAGTCAGGAAGAGGAGCGGGGGAGCAGTACTTC	CAISESGRGAGEQYF
TRBD1	.	TRBV7-2	TRBJ1-6	TGTGCCAGCAGCTTAGGACAGGGAACGGGGTCACCCCTCCACTTT	CASSLGQGTGSPLHF
.	.	TRBV18	TRBJ1-2	TGTGCCAGCTCACCAGAGGTCGAAGACTATGGCTACACCTTC	CASSPEVEDYGYTF
.	.	TRBV9	TRBJ2-3	TGTGCCAGCAGCGTAGAAGGGGCTAGCACAGATACGCAGTATTTT	CASSVEGASTDTQYF
.	.	TRBV21-1	TRBJ2-7	TGTGCCAGCAGCAAAGTAGCAGGACAGGGTTTTTCCTACGAGCAGTACTTC	CASSKVAGQGFSYEQYF
TRBD2	.	TRBV9	TRBJ2-5	TGTGCCAGCAGCGCCGGGACTAGCGGGACCCTGGCGGCCCAGTACTTC	CASSAGTSGTLAAQYF
.	.	TRBV19	TRBJ2-1	TGTGCCAGTAGTACCGCTGATAGCGGAAGCTCCTACAATGAGCAGTTCTTC	CASSTADSGSSYNEQFF
TRBD1	.	TRBV6-2/TRBV6-3	TRBJ1-1	TGTGCCAGCAGTTCGGCGGCCAGGGGGAGGACTGAAGCTTTCTTT	CASSSAARGRTEAFF
TRBD2	.	TRBV9	TRBJ2-3	TGTGCCAGCAGCGAGGGACTAGAGGTCACAGATACGCAGTATTTT	CASSEGLEVTDTQYF
TRBD2	.	TRBV7-8	TRBJ2-3	TGTGCCAGCAGCCATCCTACTAGCGGGTCTTCCCTTCTCGCAGATACGCAGTATTTT	CASSHPTSGSSLLADTQYF
.	few	TRBV7-2	TRBJ1-3	TGTGCCAGCAGCTTAAGTTGGCACAGCTCTGGAAACACCATATATTTT	CASSLSWHSSGNTIYF
TRBD2	.	TRBV4-1	TRBJ2-1	TGCGCCAGCAGCCAGATACTAGCGGGGGCCTACAATGAGCAGTTCTTC	CASSQILAGAYNEQFF
TRBD1	.	TRBV18	TRBJ1-1	TGTGCCAGCTCACAGTTCCAAGGGGGCGCGTTGAACACTGAAGCTTTCTTT	CASSQFQGGALNTEAFF